This TCR beta chain was found in a study of control samples from healthy donors and cancer patients. Clones were sequenced by immunoSEQ multiplex PCR, and TCRdb holds only the in-frame ones, with some missing. This table holds 260,000 or so clones, over 70% found once. This CDR3 is built from 15 residues. V shed 0 bases and J 4 bases; nucleotides not matched to a gene: 7. Germline V gene lookup returns CDR1 GTSNPN and CDR2 SVGIG (reference sequence). Material for sequencing was PBMCs. The receptor was derived from a woman between 55 and 75 years old with lung cancer. J is TRBJ2-3 and V is TRBV30; TRBD2 matches 7 bases. Here the CDR3 reads CAWSVGEREADTQYF. The DNA of the CDR3 is TGTGCCTGGAGTGTAGGTGAACGGGAGGCAGATACGCAGTATTTT.